The 32 T cell receptor beta chains below come from one sample, sequenced in a study of CD8+CD57+ T cells in acquired aplastic anemia listed by TCRdb under 2018. The sequencer listed for this sample is Illumina HiSeq 2000. Genomic DNA was used as template for profiling of TCR beta VDJ combinations and CDR3 sequences. The raw public data were reprocessed by TCRdb itself: fastp quality trimming at Q25, MiXCR clonotype calling, in-frame beta chains only. Each CDR3 protein gets just one entry, which takes the most common genes and DNA from the rows behind it. This sample comprises about 180,000 distinct CDR3 sequences, around 50% of them detected only once. Jointly, the top ten make up under 15% of the sample. Expansion of CD8+CD57+ cells had been shown by flow cytometry in the patients chosen for sequencing. Sequencing was carried out using sorted CD4+, CD8+, or CD8+CD57+ T cells (not recorded which) from PBMCs. These receptor sequences come from a human donor with aplastic anemia.

The chain carries TRBV18 and TRBJ1-6; 7 positions agree with TRBD1. The CDR3 length is 14 residues. V dropped 4 bases and J dropped 7; count of bases not matched to a gene: 4. Germline V lookup: CDR1 KGHSH, CDR2 LQKENI. This chain's CDR3 is CASSRGTENSPLHF. The CDR3 DNA is TGTGCCAGCTCACGGGGGACAGAAAATTCACCCCTCCACTTT.

The chain links TRBV29-1 to TRBJ1-1; possibly TRBD1 for D (6 bases). Per germline, CDR1 SQVTM and CDR2 ANQGSEA. This CDR3 region has 14 residues. V shed 5 bases and J shed 3 bases, with 16 bases lying between them. CDR3 in amino acids: CSVPRWAGDTEAFF. CDR3 DNA: TGCAGCGTTCCTAGGTGGGCAGGGGACACTGAAGCTTTCTTT.

Turning to this clonotype: This sequence may be a read error, since a much larger clone differs from it by one base. V gene TRBV2 combines with J gene TRBJ2-1; 7 nucleotides align to TRBD1. Per germline, CDR1 SNHLY and CDR2 FYNNEI. This CDR3 region has 16 residues. CDR3 in amino acids: CASTIRWDSKYNEQLF. As DNA, the CDR3 is TGTGCCAGCACCATTAGGTGGGACAGTAAATACAATGAGCAGCTCTTC.

This clonotype was observed at least ten times. V gene TRBV19 combines with J gene TRBJ1-1, with TRBD1 as a possible D gene (5 bases). Germline CDR1 is LNHDA and CDR2 is SQIVND (reference sequence). Between the trimmed V and J ends, which lost 11 bases and 3 bases, there was a span of 13 bases. The CDR3 covers 12 residues. The DNA of the CDR3 is TGTGCCGCTTCTCGGGGGGACACTGAAGCTTTCTTT. The encoded protein is CAASRGDTEAFF. The whole variable domain, filled in from reference TRBV19 and TRBJ1-1, reads DGGITQSPKYLFRKEGQNVTLSCEQNLNHDAMYWYRQDPGQGLRLIYYSQIVNDFQKGDIAEGYSVSREKKESFPLTVTSAQKNPTAFYLCAASRGDTEAFFGQGTRLTVV.

The chain employs TRBV2 and TRBJ1-2, with D perhaps TRBD1 (6 bases). Germline CDR1 and CDR2: SNHLY and FYNNEI. V was shortened by 4 bases and J by 4 bases, with 10 bases between the two germline ends. CDR3 length: 13 amino acids. The CDR3 loop is CASSVQGGYGYTF. The CDR3 region has the DNA TGTGCCAGCAGTGTACAGGGAGGCTATGGCTACACCTTC. The variable domain in full, completed from reference TRBV2 and TRBJ1-2, reads EPEVTQTPSHQVTQMGQEVILRCVPISNHLYFYWYRQILGQKVEFLVSFYNNEISEKSEIFDDQFSVERPDGSNFTLKIRSTKLEDSAMYFCASSVQGGYGYTFGSGTRLTVV.

Ten or more counts support this clonotype. The V and J genes are TRBV4-1 and TRBJ2-4, with a possible D match to TRBD1 (5 bases). There are 14 residues in the CDR3. The germline CDR1 and CDR2 sequences are MGHRA and YSYEKL. Trimming left V 4 bases short and J 3 bases short, with 10 bases between. CDR3 sequence (DNA): TGCGCCAGCAGCCTGTCAGGGCTCAAAAACATTCAGTACTTC. It specifies CASSLSGLKNIQYF.

In the case of this clonotype: A much larger clone is a single base away; this may be a read error. This chain connects TRBV5-5 to TRBJ2-3; 10 bases map to TRBD2. The CDR3 extends over 15 amino acids. CDR1 is SGHKS and CDR2 is YYEKEE in the germline V gene (reference sequence). In nucleotides, the CDR3 is TGTGCCAGCAGCATCGGACTAGCGGAAACAGATGCGCAGTATTTT. Translation gives CASSIGLAETDAQYF.

This clonotype was seen many times. The rearrangement uses TRBV7-2 and TRBJ1-4; D is unresolved. The CDR3 sequence is 15 residues long. The germline V gene encodes CDR1 SGHTA and CDR2 FQGNSA. The V end was cut by 4 bases, the J end by 0 bases, with 9 bases between. The CDR3 protein is CASSSQVATNEKLFF. CDR3 bases: TGTGCCAGCAGCTCCCAAGTTGCAACTAATGAAAAACTGTTTTTT.

This clonotype came up a few times. This rearrangement joins TRBV10-3 to TRBJ1-2; no firm D call. V was pared by 6 bases and J by 0 bases, with 8 bases between. The CDR3 totals 13 residues. In germline, CDR1 is ENHRY, CDR2 SYGVKD. The CDR3 sequence: CAIRADTNYGYTF. In DNA, the CDR3 is TGTGCCATCAGGGCAGATACTAACTATGGCTACACCTTC.

This clonotype was counted at least ten times. V usage is TRBV29-1 and J usage is TRBJ2-5, with a possible D match to TRBD2 (7 bases). From germline, CDR1 is SQVTM and CDR2 ANQGSEA. The CDR3 is 14 residues long. V lost 7 bases, J lost 2 bases, and 17 bases lay in between. DNA for the CDR3: TGCAGCGCCGGGGGCGGGGGAGAACAAGAGACCCAGTACTTC. It specifies CSAGGGGEQETQYF.

The rearrangement joins TRBV29-1 to TRBJ2-1; possible D gene TRBD1, 6 bases. CDR1 is SQVTM, CDR2 ANQGSEA, per germline. The ends were cut back, 3 bases at V and 8 bases at J, with 11 bases in the middle. This CDR3 contains 12 residues. The CDR3 coding sequence is TGCAGCGTTGATGGGGGCTCGGATGAGCAGTTCTTC. Encoded protein: CSVDGGSDEQFF.

V usage is TRBV15 and J usage is TRBJ2-1; weak D call: TRBD2 (5 bases). Germline CDR1 is LNHNV and CDR2 is YYDKDF (reference sequence). The CDR3 has 13 residues. Trimming took 5 bases from V and 1 from J, leaving 6 bases between them. Here the CDR3 reads CATSRDSYNEQFF. In nucleotides, the CDR3 is TGTGCCACCAGCCGGGATTCCTACAATGAGCAGTTCTTC.

The V call is TRBV29-1, the J call TRBJ2-7; perhaps TRBD2 as D (5 bases). CDR1 is SQVTM and CDR2 is ANQGSEA in the germline V gene. Trimming removed 5 bases at V and 3 bases at J, with 8 bases between. The CDR3 runs to 11 residues. CDR3 region: CSVFEGYEQYF. CDR3 sequence (DNA): TGCAGCGTTTTTGAGGGCTACGAGCAGTACTTC.

The CDR3 DNA sequence: TGCGCCAGCAGCTTGGAAGGTTCTGGGGACACTGAAGCTTTCTTT. Encoded protein: CASSLEGSGDTEAFF. The gene calls are TRBV5-1 and TRBJ1-1; no firm D call. Between the trimmed V and J ends, which lost 0 bases and 3 bases, there was a span of 12 bases. This CDR3 has 15 amino acids. The germline V gene encodes CDR1 SGHRS and CDR2 YFSETQ.

The chain uses TRBV2 and TRBJ1-6; TRBD1 matches 10 bases. Germline lookup yields CDR1 SNHLY and CDR2 FYNNEI. This CDR3 has 15 amino acids. V dropped 8 bases and J dropped 10; count of bases not matched to a gene: 11. The CDR3 loop reads CASVYETGGLSPLHF. CDR3 nucleotide sequence: TGTGCCAGCGTGTATGAGACAGGGGGCTTGTCACCCCTCCACTTT.

Note on this clonotype: A much larger clone differs by one base, so this may be a read error. The CDR3: CASSLIGAGTNVLTF. Here the CDR3 DNA reads TGTGCCAGCAGTTTAATAGGGGCTGGGACCAACGTCCTGACTTTC. The rearrangement links TRBV12-3 or TRBV12-4 to TRBJ2-6; TRBD1 might be the D (5 bases). The CDR3 runs 15 residues.

The sample holds many counts of this clonotype. The chain joins TRBV7-9 to TRBJ1-4; no reliable D call. CDR3 length: 13 amino acids. V lost 2 bases to trimming and J lost 10 bases, with 11 bases between them. Germline CDR1 and CDR2: SEHNR and FQNEAQ (reference sequence). The CDR3 DNA is TGTGCCAGCAGCTTATTCGGGGAAGGAAAACTGTTTTTT. Translation gives CASSLFGEGKLFF.

Turning to this clonotype: At one end the junction does not follow the germline gene, possibly because of a read error. The chain combines TRBV10-1 with TRBJ2-3; 12 bases match TRBD2. CDR1 WNHNN and CDR2 SYGVQD come from the germline V gene (reference sequence). CDR3 length: 18 amino acids. CDR3 DNA: TGCGCCAGCAGCCAAGGGGGGACTAGCGGGCTAAGCACAGATGCGCAGTATTTT. Amino acid sequence: CASSQGGTSGLSTDAQYF.

The sample holds one count of this clonotype. V and J are TRBV15 and TRBJ2-5; maybe TRBD2 (6 bases). The CDR3 sequence is 14 residues long. Trimming left V 0 bases short and J 4 bases short, with 9 bases between. Germline CDR1 reads LNHNV; CDR2 reads YYDKDF (reference sequence). This CDR3 reads CATSRDTGAETQYF. The CDR3 DNA sequence: TGTGCCACCAGCAGAGATACGGGAGCAGAGACCCAGTACTTC. Full variable domain (rest looked up from reference TRBV15 and TRBJ2-5): DAMVIQNPRYQVTQFGKPVTLSCSQTLNHNVMYWYQQKSSQAPKLLFHYYDKDFNNEADTPDNFQSRRPNTSFCFLDIRSPGLGDTAMYLCATSRDTGAETQYFGPGTRLLVL.

This clonotype was observed at least ten times. V gene TRBV24-1 combines with J gene TRBJ2-2; TRBD1 matches 7 bases. The V segment lost 3 bases and the J segment 2 bases; nucleotides outside the gene matches: 8. From germline, CDR1 is KGHDR and CDR2 SFDVKD. This CDR3 has 17 amino acids. The CDR3 is CATSDRQGRENTGELFF. The CDR3 DNA sequence: TGTGCCACCAGTGATCGACAGGGTAGGGAAAACACCGGGGAGCTGTTTTTT.

This sequence joins TRBV10-3 and TRBJ1-2; 8 positions agree with TRBD1. The trim removed 6 bases at V and 4 bases at J, leaving 4 bases unmatched. Germline V CDR1 and CDR2: ENHRY, SYGVKD. This CDR3 region has 13 residues. The CDR3 protein is CAISTGGAYGYTF. The CDR3 DNA is TGTGCCATCAGCACAGGGGGTGCCTATGGCTACACCTTC.

The rearrangement uses TRBV24-1 and TRBJ1-1, with D maybe TRBD1 (6 bases). Germline V gene lookup returns CDR1 KGHDR and CDR2 SFDVKD. Trimming pared 5 bases from V and 4 bases from J, leaving 16 bases between. The CDR3 sequence is 15 residues long. The CDR3 coding sequence is TGTGCCACCAGTGGGCGGGGGGCTTCGGGCACTGAAGCTTTCTTT. Translating it yields CATSGRGASGTEAFF.

This clonotype showed up many times. CDR3 in amino acids: CSASLTGGNTGELFF. Here the CDR3 DNA reads TGCAGTGCTAGTCTGACGGGGGGGAACACCGGGGAGCTGTTTTTT. The V and J genes are TRBV20-1 and TRBJ2-2; 7 bases align to TRBD2. The junction had 5 bases not matched to a gene; V was cut back by 3 bases and J by 1 base. The length of the CDR3 is 15 residues. CDR1 is DFQATT and CDR2 is SNEGSKA in the germline V gene (reference sequence).

The V gene is TRBV15, the J gene TRBJ2-1; 7 nucleotides line up with TRBD2. CDR1 LNHNV and CDR2 YYDKDF come from the germline V gene (reference sequence). The V and J ends lost 1 base and 3 bases, in that order; junction bases with no gene match: 6. The CDR3 length is 16 residues. CDR3 sequence reads: CATSRGPQRGYNEQFF. The CDR3 DNA sequence: TGTGCCACCAGCAGAGGTCCTCAGCGGGGCTACAATGAGCAGTTCTTC.

V gene TRBV12-3 or TRBV12-4 combines with J gene TRBJ1-6; 8 bases align to TRBD1. This CDR3 has 16 amino acids. Trimming at V came to 7 bases and at J to 7 bases, leaving 12 bases not matched to a gene. The CDR3 bases are TGTGCCAGCATCAGACAGGGGCAGGGCAACAATTCACCCCTCCACTTT. It codes for CASIRQGQGNNSPLHF.

This rearrangement joins TRBV7-9 to TRBJ2-5, with TRBD1 matching over 7 bases. This CDR3 comprises 13 residues. In germline, CDR1 is SEHNR, CDR2 FQNEAQ (reference sequence). The V segment lost 4 bases and the J segment 4 bases; nucleotides outside the gene matches: 3. CDR3 region: CASSSAGGETQYF. The CDR3 coding sequence is TGTGCCAGCAGCTCGGCAGGGGGAGAGACCCAGTACTTC.

This clonotype was counted at least ten times. The chain links TRBV11-3 to TRBJ1-1; no definite D call. The V gene lost 5 bases and the J gene lost 0 bases, with 13 bases spanning the gap. CDR3 length: 15 residues. In germline, CDR1 is SGHNT, CDR2 YENEEA. As DNA, the CDR3 is TGTGCCAGCAGCCAAGGGAGAGACCTGAACACTGAAGCTTTCTTT. This translates into CASSQGRDLNTEAFF.

The chain has TRBV11-1 and TRBJ2-6; D not resolved. The V gene's germline CDR1 is SGHAT and CDR2 FQDESV (reference sequence). V lost 6 bases and J 0 bases, leaving 12 bases between the germline ends. There are 16 residues in the CDR3. In DNA form, the CDR3 reads TGTGCCAGCAGATTAACTGATCCCTCTGGGGCCAACGTCCTGACTTTC. It translates to CASRLTDPSGANVLTF. Looking up the rest from reference TRBV11-1 and TRBJ2-6 gives the full variable domain: EAEVAQSPRYKITEKSQAVAFWCDPISGHATLYWYRQILGQGPELLVQFQDESVVDDSQLPKDRFSAERLKGVDSTLKIQPAELGDSAMYLCASRLTDPSGANVLTFGAGSRLTVL.

The rearrangement joins TRBV4-1 to TRBJ2-7, with D perhaps given as TRBD1 or TRBD2 (5 bases each). The V gene's germline CDR1 is MGHRA and CDR2 YSYEKL. V dropped 4 bases and J dropped 3 bases, with 10 bases sitting between them. This CDR3 has 13 amino acids. In DNA form, the CDR3 reads TGCGCCAGCAGCCGGGGCGGACTCTACGAGCAGTACTTC. This encodes CASSRGGLYEQYF.

This chain connects TRBV7-6 to TRBJ2-1; D is perhaps TRBD2 (6 bases). V lost 3 bases to trimming and J lost 7 bases, with 10 bases between them. This CDR3 has 13 residues. The germline CDR1 and CDR2 sequences are SGHVS and FNYEAQ. Written as DNA, the CDR3 is TGTGCCAGCAGCTTCGGGGGAATGAATGAGCAGTTCTTC. Its protein is CASSFGGMNEQFF.

The table lists this clonotype with a few counts. This chain links TRBV6-1 with TRBJ1-1; tentative D call: TRBD1 (6 bases). The CDR3 is 16 residues long. Trimming took 4 bases from V and 10 from J, leaving 25 bases between them. Germline values: CDR1 MNHNS, CDR2 SASEGT. Here the CDR3 reads CASSGTGTLISRGAFF. The CDR3, as DNA: TGTGCCAGCAGTGGGACCGGGACATTAATTTCTCGGGGAGCTTTCTTT.

The table lists this clonotype with many counts. As DNA, the CDR3 is TGCGCCAGCAGCTTCACAGGATACACTGAAGCTTTCTTT. Translated, it gives CASSFTGYTEAFF. This chain connects TRBV5-1 to TRBJ1-1, with D possibly being TRBD1 (5 bases). With 2 bases removed from V and 3 bases from J, the gap between germline ends came to 8 bases. There are 13 residues in the CDR3. CDR1 and CDR2 (germline): SGHRS, YFSETQ.